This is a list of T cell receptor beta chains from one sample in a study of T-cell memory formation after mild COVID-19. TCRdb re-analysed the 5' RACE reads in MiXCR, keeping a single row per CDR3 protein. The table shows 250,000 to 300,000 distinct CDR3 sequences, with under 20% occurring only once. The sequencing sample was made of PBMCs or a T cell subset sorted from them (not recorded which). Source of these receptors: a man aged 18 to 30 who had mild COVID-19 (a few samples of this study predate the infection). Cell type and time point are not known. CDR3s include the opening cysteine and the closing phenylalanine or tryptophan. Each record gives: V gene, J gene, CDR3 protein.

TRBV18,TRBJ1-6,CASSPEGESSRSPLHF
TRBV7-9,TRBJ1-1,CASSLGRMNTEAFF
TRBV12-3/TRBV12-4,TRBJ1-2,CASSRTGRLVYGYTF
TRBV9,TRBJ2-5,CASSARGGETQYF
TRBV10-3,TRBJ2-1,CAISSGTGNNEQFF
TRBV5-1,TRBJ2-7,CASSSPGSYEQYF
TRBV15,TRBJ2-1,CATSTRAAGNLDEQFF
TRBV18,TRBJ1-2,CASSPRAWTGGNGGYTF
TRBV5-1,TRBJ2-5,CASSLGQGRQETQYF
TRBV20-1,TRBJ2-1,CSASGGGNNEQFF
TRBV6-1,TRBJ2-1,CASSQTSGGYNEQFF
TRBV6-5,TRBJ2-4,CASSYDVGDRLAKNIQYF
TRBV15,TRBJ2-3,CATSIGLAGATDTQYF
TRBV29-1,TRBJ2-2,CSAVGANTGELFF
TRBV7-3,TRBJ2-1,CASSLLAGGLYNEQFF
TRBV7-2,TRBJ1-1,CASSLGQGGDTEAFF
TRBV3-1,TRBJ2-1,CASSSLAAQNEQFF
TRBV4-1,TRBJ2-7,CASSQDLYGPYEQYF
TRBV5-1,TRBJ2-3,CASSSSGTGENTQYF
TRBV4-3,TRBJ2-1,CASSQEGRGRRNEQFF
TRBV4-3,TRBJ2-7,CASSAQTSFEQYF
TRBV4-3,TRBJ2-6,CASSLDAQGTGANVLTF
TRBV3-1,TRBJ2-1,CASSLLAYEQFF
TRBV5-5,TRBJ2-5,CASSLGGFETQYF
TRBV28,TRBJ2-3,CASRGQSTIDTQYF
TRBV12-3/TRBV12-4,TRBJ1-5,CASSLAPGGDQPQHF
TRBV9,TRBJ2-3,CASSSRTGEITDTQYF
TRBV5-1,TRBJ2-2,CASSYQQGSGELFF
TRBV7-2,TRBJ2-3,CASRTARGGTQYF
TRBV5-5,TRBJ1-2,CASSGGQAVPGTF
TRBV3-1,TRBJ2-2,CASSHGWTGELFF
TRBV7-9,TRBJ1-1,CASSSRENTEAFF
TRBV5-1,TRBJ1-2,CASSEGHGHGYTF
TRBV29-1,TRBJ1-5,CSVGEGQHSNQPQHF
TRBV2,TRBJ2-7,CASSEDFQAYEQYF
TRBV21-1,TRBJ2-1,CASRLRTGQVNEQFF
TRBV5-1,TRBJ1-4,CASSPEANEKLFF
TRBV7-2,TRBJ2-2,CASSPVWTGGGELFF